This record looks at one TCR beta chain sequence and its context. This record belongs to a study of T-cell reconstitution after alpha-beta-depleted transplantation in children. Researchers prepared the TCRbeta library using unique molecular identifiers, the study reports. TCRdb re-called the PCR reads with MiXCR, one entry per CDR3 protein. The sample contains approximately 590,000 distinct CDR3 sequences, over 9.5% of which appear only once. CDR3 length equals 16 residues. Losses at the gene ends were 3 bases for V and 3 bases for J; bases not matched to a gene: 11. Germline values: CDR1 MDHEN, CDR2 SYDVKM.

This receptor was identified in a human donor who donated a stem cell graft to a child with acute myeloid leukemia. The chain is built from TRBV28 and TRBJ2-7, with TRBD2 identical over 7 bases. The input for sequencing was PBMCs from the stem cell graft donor, taken from the stem cell graft. The CDR3 loop is CASSFSLTGRSYEQYF. The CDR3 DNA follows: TGTGCCAGCAGTTTCTCCCTTACCGGGAGGAGCTACGAGCAGTACTTC. The variable domain in full, completed from reference TRBV28 and TRBJ2-7, reads DVKVTQSSRYLVKRTGEKVFLECVQDMDHENMFWYRQDPGLGLRLIYFSYDVKMKEKGDIPEGYSVSREKKERFSLILESASTNQTSMYLCASSFSLTGRSYEQYFGPGTRLTVT.